Below, one TCR beta chain is given with its context. This record comes from a study of blood T cell repertoires in COVID-19. Only in-frame clones appear in the TCRdb table, and some are missing; sequencing was by immunoSEQ multiplex PCR. This table has some 260,000 clones, 88% appearing once. The CDR3 is 21 amino acids. V shed 4 bases, J shed 0 bases, and the junction held 19 bases outside the gene matches. Germline loops: CDR1 LGHDT, CDR2 YNNKEL (reference sequence). The sequencing sample was made of peripheral blood. The chain combines TRBV3-1 (or the pseudogene TRBV3-2) with TRBJ2-2; 8 bases map to TRBD2. This clonotype was obtained from a middle-aged woman who had recovered from COVID-19. The DNA of the CDR3 is TGTGCCAGCAGCCGAAACAGGGTTGTGGTGCTACTAGCGGCGAACACCGGGGAGCTGTTTTTT. Its translation: CASSRNRVVVLLAANTGELFF.